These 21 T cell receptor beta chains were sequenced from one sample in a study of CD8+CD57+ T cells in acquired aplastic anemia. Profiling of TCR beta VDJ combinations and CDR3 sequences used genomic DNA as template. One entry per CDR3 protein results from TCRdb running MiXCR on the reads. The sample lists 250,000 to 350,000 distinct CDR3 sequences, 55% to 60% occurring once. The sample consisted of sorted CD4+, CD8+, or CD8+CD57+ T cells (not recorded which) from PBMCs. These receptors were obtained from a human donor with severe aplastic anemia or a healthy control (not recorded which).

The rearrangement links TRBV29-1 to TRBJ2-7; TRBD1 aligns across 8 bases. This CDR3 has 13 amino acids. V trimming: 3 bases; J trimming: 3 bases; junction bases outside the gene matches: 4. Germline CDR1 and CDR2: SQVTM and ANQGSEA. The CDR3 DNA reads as TGCAGCGTTGATGGCGGACAGGGCTACGAGCAGTACTTC. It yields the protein CSVDGGQGYEQYF.

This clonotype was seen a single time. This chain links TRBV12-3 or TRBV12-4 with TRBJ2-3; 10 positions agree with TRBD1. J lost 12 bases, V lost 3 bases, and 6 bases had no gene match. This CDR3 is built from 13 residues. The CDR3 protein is CASSFGQGGTQYF. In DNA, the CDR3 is TGTGCCAGCAGTTTCGGACAGGGGGGCACTCAGTATTTT.

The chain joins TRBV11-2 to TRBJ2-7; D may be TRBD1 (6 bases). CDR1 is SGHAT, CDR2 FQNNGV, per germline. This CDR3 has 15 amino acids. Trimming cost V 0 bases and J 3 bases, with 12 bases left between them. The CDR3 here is CASSLDLLDSYEQYF. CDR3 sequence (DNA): TGTGCCAGCAGCTTAGACTTACTGGACAGCTACGAGCAGTACTTC.

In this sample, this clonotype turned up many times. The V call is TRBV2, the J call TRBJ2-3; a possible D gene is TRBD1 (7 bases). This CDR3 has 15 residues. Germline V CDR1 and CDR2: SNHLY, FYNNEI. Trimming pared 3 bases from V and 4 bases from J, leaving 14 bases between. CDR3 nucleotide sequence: TGTGCCAGCAGTGACAGGGGGAGGTTTTCAGATACGCAGTATTTT. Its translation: CASSDRGRFSDTQYF.

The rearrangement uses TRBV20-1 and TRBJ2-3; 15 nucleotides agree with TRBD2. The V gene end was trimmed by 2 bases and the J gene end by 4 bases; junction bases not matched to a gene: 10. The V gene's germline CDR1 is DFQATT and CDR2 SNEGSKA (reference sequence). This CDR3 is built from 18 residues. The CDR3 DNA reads TGCAGTGCTAGATCAGGACTAGCGGGGGGGCCAGGGTCAGATACGCAGTATTTT. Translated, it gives CSARSGLAGGPGSDTQYF.

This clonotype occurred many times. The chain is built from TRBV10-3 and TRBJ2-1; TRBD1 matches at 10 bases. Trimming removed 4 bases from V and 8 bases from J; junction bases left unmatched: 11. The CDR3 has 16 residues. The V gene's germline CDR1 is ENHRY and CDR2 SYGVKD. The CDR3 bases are TGTGCCATCAGTGGCCGCCGGGACAGGGGACTCGATGAGCAGTTCTTC. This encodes CAISGRRDRGLDEQFF.

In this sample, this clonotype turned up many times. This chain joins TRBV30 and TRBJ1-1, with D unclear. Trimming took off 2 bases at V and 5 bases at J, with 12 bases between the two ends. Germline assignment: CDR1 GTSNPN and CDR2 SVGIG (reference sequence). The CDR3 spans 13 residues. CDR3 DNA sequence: TGTGCCTGGAGTTTGGATAGGAGGACTGAAGCTTTCTTT. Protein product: CAWSLDRRTEAFF.

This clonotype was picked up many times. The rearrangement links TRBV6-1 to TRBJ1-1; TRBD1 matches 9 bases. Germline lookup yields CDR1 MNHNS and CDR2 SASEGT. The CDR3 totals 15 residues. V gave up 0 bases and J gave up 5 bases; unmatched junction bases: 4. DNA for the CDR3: TGTGCCAGCAGTGAAGCGCAACAGGGGGCGACTGAAGCTTTCTTT. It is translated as CASSEAQQGATEAFF.

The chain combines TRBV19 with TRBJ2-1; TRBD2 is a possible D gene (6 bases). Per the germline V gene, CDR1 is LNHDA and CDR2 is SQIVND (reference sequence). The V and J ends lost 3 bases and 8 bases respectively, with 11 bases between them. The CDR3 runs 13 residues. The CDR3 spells CASSIGSGDEQFF. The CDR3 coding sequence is TGTGCCAGTAGTATCGGGAGCGGCGATGAGCAGTTCTTC.

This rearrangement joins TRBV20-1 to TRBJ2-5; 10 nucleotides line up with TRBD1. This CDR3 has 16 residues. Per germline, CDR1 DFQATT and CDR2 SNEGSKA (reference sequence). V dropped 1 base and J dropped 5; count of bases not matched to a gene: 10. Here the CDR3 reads CSARALTTGGWETQYF. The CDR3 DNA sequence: TGCAGTGCTAGAGCCCTCACGACAGGGGGCTGGGAGACCCAGTACTTC.

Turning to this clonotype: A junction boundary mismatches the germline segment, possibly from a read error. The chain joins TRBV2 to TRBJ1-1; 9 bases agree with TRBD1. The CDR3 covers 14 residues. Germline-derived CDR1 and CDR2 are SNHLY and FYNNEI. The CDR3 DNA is TGTGCCAGCATTCCACAGGGGGCAGGTACTGAAGCTTCCTTT. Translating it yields CASIPQGAGTEASF.

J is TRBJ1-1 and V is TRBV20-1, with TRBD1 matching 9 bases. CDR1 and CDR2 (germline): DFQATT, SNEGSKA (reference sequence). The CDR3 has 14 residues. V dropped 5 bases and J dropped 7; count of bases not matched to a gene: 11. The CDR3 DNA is TGCAGTGCTGCTTCACCGGGACAGGGTTTTGAAGCTTTCTTT. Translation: CSAASPGQGFEAFF.

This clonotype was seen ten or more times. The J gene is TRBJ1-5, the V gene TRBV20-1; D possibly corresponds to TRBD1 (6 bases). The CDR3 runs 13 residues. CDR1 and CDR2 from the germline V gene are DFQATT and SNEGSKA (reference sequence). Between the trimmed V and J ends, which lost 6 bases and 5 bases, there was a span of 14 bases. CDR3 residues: CSAAGTHDQPQHF. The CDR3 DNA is TGCAGTGCGGCCGGGACACATGATCAGCCCCAGCATTTT.

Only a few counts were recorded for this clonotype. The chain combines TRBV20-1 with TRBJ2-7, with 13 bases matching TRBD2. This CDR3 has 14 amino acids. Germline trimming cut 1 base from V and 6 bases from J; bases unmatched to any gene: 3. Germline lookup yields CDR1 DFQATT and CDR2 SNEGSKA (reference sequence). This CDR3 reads CSARGTSGGGEQYF. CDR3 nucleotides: TGCAGTGCTAGAGGGACTAGCGGGGGAGGCGAGCAGTACTTC.

CDR3 nucleotides: TGCAGTGCTAGGCAGTCTAGTGGAGAGACCCAGTACTTC. This sequence encodes CSARQSSGETQYF. This sequence joins TRBV29-1 and TRBJ2-5; D call uncertain. The CDR3 runs to 13 residues. Per the germline V gene, CDR1 is SQVTM and CDR2 is ANQGSEA. The full variable domain, with the rest looked up from reference TRBV29-1 and TRBJ2-5, is SAVISQKPSRDICQRGTSLTIQCQVDSQVTMMFWYRQQPGQSLTLIATANQGSEATYESGFVIDKFPISRPNLTFSTLTVSNMSPEDSSIYLCSARQSSGETQYFGPGTRLLVL.

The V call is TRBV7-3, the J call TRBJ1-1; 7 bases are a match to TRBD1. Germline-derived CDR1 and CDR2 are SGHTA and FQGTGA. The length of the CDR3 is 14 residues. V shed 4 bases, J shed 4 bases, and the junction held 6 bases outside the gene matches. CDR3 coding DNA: TGTGCCAGCAGCTCGACAGGGTCGGTCACTGAAGCTTTCTTT. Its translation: CASSSTGSVTEAFF.

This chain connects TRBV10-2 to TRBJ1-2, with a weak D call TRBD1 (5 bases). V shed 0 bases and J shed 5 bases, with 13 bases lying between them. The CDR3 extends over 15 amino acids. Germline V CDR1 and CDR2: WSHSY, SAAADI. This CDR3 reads CASSESSQGDYGYTF. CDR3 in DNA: TGCGCCAGCAGTGAGTCGAGCCAGGGAGATTATGGCTACACCTTC.

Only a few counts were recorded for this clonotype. The CDR3 spells CSASWEDRNTEAFF. DNA for the CDR3: TGCAGTGCTAGCTGGGAGGACAGGAACACTGAAGCTTTCTTT. The chain combines TRBV20-1 with TRBJ1-1; D perhaps matches TRBD1 (6 bases). Germline V lookup: CDR1 DFQATT, CDR2 SNEGSKA (reference sequence). Trimming shortened V by 3 bases and J by 1 base, and 12 bases separated the two germline ends. The CDR3 contains 14 residues.

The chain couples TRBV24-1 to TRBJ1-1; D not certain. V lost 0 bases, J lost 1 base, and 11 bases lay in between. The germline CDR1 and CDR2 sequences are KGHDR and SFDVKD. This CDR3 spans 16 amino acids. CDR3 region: CATSDLQETENTEAFF. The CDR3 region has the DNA TGTGCCACCAGTGATTTGCAGGAAACAGAGAACACTGAAGCTTTCTTT.

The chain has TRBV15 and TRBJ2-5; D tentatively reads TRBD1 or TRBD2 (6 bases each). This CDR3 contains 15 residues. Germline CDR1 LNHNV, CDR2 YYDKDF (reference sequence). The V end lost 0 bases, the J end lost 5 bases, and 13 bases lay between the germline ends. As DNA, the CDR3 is TGTGCCACCAGCAGAGACAGGGGCGCGGGGGAGACCCAGTACTTC. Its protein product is CATSRDRGAGETQYF.

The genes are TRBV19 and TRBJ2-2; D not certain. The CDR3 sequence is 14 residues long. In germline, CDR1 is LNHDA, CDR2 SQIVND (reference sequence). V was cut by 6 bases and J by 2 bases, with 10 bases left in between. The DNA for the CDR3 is TGTGCCAGTAGCCCTCATCATAACACCGGGGAGCTGTTTTTT. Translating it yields CASSPHHNTGELFF.